Listed here are 21 T cell receptor beta chains from one sample, sequenced in a study of control samples from healthy donors and cancer patients. The assay was immunoSEQ multiplex PCR, and TCRdb's table has in-frame clones only and misses some. The data hold over 150,000 clones, with 90% to 95% observed a single time. Sequencing input: blood. Receptors were obtained from a woman younger than 30 in good health.

The chain employs TRBV7-2 and TRBJ1-1, with D hard to call. Germline CDR1 and CDR2: SGHTA and FQGNSA. The V end was cut by 3 bases, the J end by 4 bases, with 12 bases between. This CDR3 spans 14 amino acids. CDR3 nucleotide sequence: TGTGCCAGCAGCTTGTCCCCTAGGACCACTGAAGCTTTCTTT. Amino acids: CASSLSPRTTEAFF.

This sequence joins TRBV11-3 and TRBJ1-6, with D uncertain. The CDR3 loop spans 15 amino acids. Germline V gene sequence: CDR1 SGHNT, CDR2 YENEEA. V was clipped by 2 bases and J by 11 bases, with 16 bases between them. CDR3 sequence reads: CASSLRGNFGPPLHF. CDR3 coding DNA: TGTGCCAGCAGCTTACGCGGGAACTTCGGCCCACCCCTCCACTTT.

The chain is built from TRBV18 and TRBJ1-2; 7 nucleotides match TRBD1. This CDR3 comprises 14 residues. The V segment lost 5 bases and the J segment 2 bases; nucleotides outside the gene matches: 5. The germline V gene encodes CDR1 KGHSH and CDR2 LQKENI. Written as DNA, the CDR3 is TGTGCCAGCTCATCAACGACAGGGAACTATGGCTACACCTTC. Its translation: CASSSTTGNYGYTF.

CDR3 DNA sequence: TGTGCCAGCAGCTCCATTCTGAACACTGAAGCTTTCTTT. The encoded protein is CASSSILNTEAFF. This chain links TRBV7-8 with TRBJ1-1; no reliable D call. Between the trimmed V and J ends, which lost 4 bases and 0 bases, there was a span of 6 bases. The CDR3 is 13 amino acids. CDR1 is SGHVS, CDR2 FQNEAQ, per germline.

J is TRBJ2-3 and V is TRBV6-2 or TRBV6-3; TRBD2 aligns across 12 bases. Germline CDR1 and CDR2: MNHEY and SVGEGT. The CDR3 has 20 residues. Germline trimming cut 6 bases from V and 2 bases from J; bases unmatched to any gene: 18. CDR3 region: CASSNGLAGLLTYLTDTQYF. The CDR3 DNA is TGTGCCAGCAGCAACGGACTAGCGGGACTACTTACCTACCTCACAGATACGCAGTATTTT.

The V and J genes are TRBV6-6 and TRBJ2-5; D is unresolved. The V gene's germline CDR1 is MNHNY and CDR2 SVGAGI (reference sequence). There are 12 residues in the CDR3. The V end was cut by 6 bases, the J end by 5 bases, with 10 bases between. As DNA, the CDR3 is TGTGCCAGCAGCCCGCTCGTGGAGACCCAGTACTTC. It codes for CASSPLVETQYF.

The sample holds one count of this clone. The chain carries TRBV11-2 and TRBJ1-1; D perhaps matches TRBD1 (6 bases). Trimming took 3 bases from V and 0 from J, leaving 11 bases between them. This CDR3 is built from 15 residues. Germline V lookup: CDR1 SGHAT, CDR2 FQNNGV. In DNA form, the CDR3 reads TGTGCCAGCAGCTTCACAGGGAGGATGAACACTGAAGCTTTCTTT. Translation: CASSFTGRMNTEAFF.

The chain employs TRBV20-1 and TRBJ2-3, with 9 bases aligning to TRBD1. Trimming took 3 bases from V and 3 from J; bases not matched to a gene: 4. Germline CDR1 reads DFQATT; CDR2 reads SNEGSKA (reference sequence). CDR3 length: 14 residues. CDR3 DNA sequence: TGCAGTGCTAGTCCCGGGACAGGGACAGATACGCAGTATTTT. Protein product: CSASPGTGTDTQYF.

V gene TRBV12-3 or TRBV12-4 combines with J gene TRBJ2-5; 8 nucleotides align to TRBD2. The CDR3 sequence is 13 residues long. After removal of 7 bases from V and 2 bases from J, the junction contained 3 bases not matched to a gene. CDR3 sequence reads: CASTAGAQETQYF. CDR3 sequence (DNA): TGTGCCAGCACAGCGGGGGCGCAAGAGACCCAGTACTTC.

This sequence joins TRBV7-2 and TRBJ1-3; D unclear. Germline lookup yields CDR1 SGHTA and CDR2 FQGNSA. Trimming pared 1 base from V and 6 bases from J, leaving 13 bases between. CDR3 size: 15 residues. CDR3 DNA sequence: TGTGCCAGCAGCTTAGGGCCAGGCTCCTTAAACACCATATATTTT. Its translation is CASSLGPGSLNTIYF.

The chain employs TRBV6-5 and TRBJ2-3, with 7 positions matching TRBD2. Germline lookup yields CDR1 MNHEY and CDR2 SVGAGI. Trimming removed 7 bases from V and 5 bases from J; junction bases left unmatched: 6. The CDR3 totals 13 residues. Here the CDR3 reads CASTKGEGDTQYF. CDR3 in DNA: TGTGCCAGCACTAAAGGGGAGGGAGATACGCAGTATTTT.

The rearrangement links TRBV7-9 to TRBJ1-4; possible D gene TRBD1, 6 bases. The CDR3 has 14 amino acids. V gave up 3 bases and J gave up 8 bases, with 13 bases separating them. Per the germline V gene, CDR1 is SEHNR and CDR2 is FQNEAQ (reference sequence). The CDR3 reads CASSLGQGSEKLFF. CDR3 sequence (DNA): TGTGCCAGCAGCTTGGGACAAGGGAGCGAAAAACTGTTTTTT.

The chain uses TRBV3-1 (or the pseudogene TRBV3-2) and TRBJ2-3; no clear D. V was cut by 1 base and J by 2 bases, with 16 bases left in between. The length of the CDR3 is 17 residues. The germline CDR1 and CDR2 sequences are LGHDT and YNNKEL (reference sequence). The CDR3 sequence is CASSQGIDSSITDTQYF. The CDR3 region has the DNA TGTGCCAGCAGCCAAGGGATCGATAGCTCAATCACAGATACGCAGTATTTT.

The rearrangement links TRBV5-1 to TRBJ1-1, with D unclear. The CDR3 spans 14 residues. Germline lookup yields CDR1 SGHRS and CDR2 YFSETQ. V was cut by 1 base and J by 7 bases, with 14 bases left in between. The CDR3, as DNA: TGCGCCAGCAGCTTGAGGACGGGAGAGGATGAAGCTTTCTTT. Protein product: CASSLRTGEDEAFF.

The genes are TRBV3-1 (or the pseudogene TRBV3-2) and TRBJ2-2; D not certain. Deletions cut 7 bases from V and 0 bases from J, with 9 bases between. The CDR3 contains 14 residues. Germline V CDR1 and CDR2: LGHDT, YNNKEL (reference sequence). The CDR3 bases are TGTGCCAGCACTCTTCTCGCGAACACCGGGGAGCTGTTTTTT. Encoded protein: CASTLLANTGELFF.

J is TRBJ1-5 and V is TRBV27; 12 bases align to TRBD1. V trimming: 4 bases; J trimming: 7 bases; junction bases outside the gene matches: 8. Germline CDR1 MNHEY, CDR2 SMNVEV (reference sequence). The CDR3 spans 16 residues. Here the CDR3 reads CASSSAGTGGRQPQHF. The CDR3 nucleotides are TGTGCCAGCAGTTCCGCCGGGACAGGGGGCAGGCAGCCCCAGCATTTT.

The rearrangement joins TRBV19 to TRBJ2-7; 10 positions agree with TRBD1. Germline loops: CDR1 LNHDA, CDR2 SQIVND (reference sequence). This CDR3 comprises 15 residues. The V segment lost 9 bases and the J segment 0 bases; nucleotides outside the gene matches: 8. The CDR3 loop reads CASAFGQGDSYEQYF. The CDR3 DNA sequence: TGTGCCAGCGCTTTCGGACAGGGGGACTCCTACGAGCAGTACTTC.

This chain connects TRBV6-5 to TRBJ1-6; D is unclear. Trimming removed 2 bases at V and 0 bases at J, with 8 bases between. This CDR3 contains 16 residues. Germline CDR1 and CDR2: MNHEY and SVGAGI. The CDR3 DNA sequence: TGTGCCAGCAGTTACCGGAGTAGCTCCTATAATTCACCCCTCCACTTT. Translated: CASSYRSSSYNSPLHF.

This clone has only one observation. V and J are TRBV11-3 and TRBJ2-1; 10 positions match TRBD1. The length of the CDR3 is 15 residues. V trimming: 3 bases; J trimming: 8 bases; junction bases outside the gene matches: 7. Germline values: CDR1 SGHNT, CDR2 YENEEA. CDR3 coding DNA: TGTGCCAGCAGCTTTGGACAGGGGGGACTGGATGAGCAGTTCTTC. Translating it yields CASSFGQGGLDEQFF.

This sequence joins TRBV5-1 and TRBJ1-2, with 7 bases matching TRBD1. The length of the CDR3 is 14 residues. Trimming cost V 0 bases and J 1 base; bases outside gene matches: 0. Per germline, CDR1 SGHRS and CDR2 YFSETQ. CDR3 sequence: CASSLDRGNYGYTF. The CDR3 DNA reads as TGCGCCAGCAGCTTGGACAGGGGTAACTATGGCTACACCTTC.

The gene calls are TRBV10-1 and TRBJ1-2, with D maybe TRBD1 (6 bases). Germline V CDR1 and CDR2: WNHNN, SYGVQD (reference sequence). The CDR3 has 21 residues. The germline V and J ends were trimmed by 4 bases and 0 bases, with 30 bases remaining between them. In DNA form, the CDR3 reads TGCGCCAGCAGTGTATATCGGGACACCCCCTCTCTCCCATTCCCTAACTATGGCTACACCTTC. This codes for CASSVYRDTPSLPFPNYGYTF.